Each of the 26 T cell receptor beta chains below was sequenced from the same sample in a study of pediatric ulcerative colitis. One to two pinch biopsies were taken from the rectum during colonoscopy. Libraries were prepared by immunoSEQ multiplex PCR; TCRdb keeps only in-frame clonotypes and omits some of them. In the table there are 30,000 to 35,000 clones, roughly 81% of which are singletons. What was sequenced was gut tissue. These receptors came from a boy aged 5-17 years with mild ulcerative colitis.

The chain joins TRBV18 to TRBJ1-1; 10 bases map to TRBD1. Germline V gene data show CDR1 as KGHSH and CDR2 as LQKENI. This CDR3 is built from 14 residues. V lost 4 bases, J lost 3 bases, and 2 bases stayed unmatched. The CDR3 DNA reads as TGTGCCAGCTCACTGGACAGGGGGGACACTGAAGCTTTCTTT. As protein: CASSLDRGDTEAFF. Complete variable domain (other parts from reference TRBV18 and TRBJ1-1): NAGVMQNPRHLVRRRGQEARLRCSPMKGHSHVYWYRQLPEEGLKFMVYLQKENIIDESGMPKERFSAEFPKEGPSILRIQQVVRGDSAAYFCASSLDRGDTEAFFGQGTRLTVV.

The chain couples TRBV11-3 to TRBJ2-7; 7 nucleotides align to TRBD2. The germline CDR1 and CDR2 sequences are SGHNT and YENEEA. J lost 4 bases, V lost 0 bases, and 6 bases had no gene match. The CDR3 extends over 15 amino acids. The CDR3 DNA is TGTGCCAGCAGCTTAGATGGTCGGGGGGAATACGAGCAGTACTTC. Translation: CASSLDGRGEYEQYF.

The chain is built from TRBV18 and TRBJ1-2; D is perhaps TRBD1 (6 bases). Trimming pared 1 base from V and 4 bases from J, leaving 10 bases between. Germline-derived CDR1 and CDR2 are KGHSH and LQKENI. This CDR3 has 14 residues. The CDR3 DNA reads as TGTGCCAGCTCACCACGGACAGAAGGCTATGGCTACACCTTC. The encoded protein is CASSPRTEGYGYTF.

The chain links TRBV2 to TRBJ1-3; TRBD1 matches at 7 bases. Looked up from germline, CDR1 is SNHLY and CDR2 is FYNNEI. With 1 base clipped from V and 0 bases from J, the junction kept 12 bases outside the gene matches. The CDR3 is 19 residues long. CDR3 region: CASSEVFTGGTVSGNTIYF. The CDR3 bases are TGTGCCAGCAGTGAAGTATTTACGGGAGGGACAGTCTCTGGAAACACCATATATTTT.

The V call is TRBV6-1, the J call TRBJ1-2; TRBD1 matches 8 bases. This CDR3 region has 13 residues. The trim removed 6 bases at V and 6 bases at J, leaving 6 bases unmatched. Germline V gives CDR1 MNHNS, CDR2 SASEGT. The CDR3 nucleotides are TGTGCCAGCAGGGACAGGGAGATGCATGGCTACACCTTC. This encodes CASRDREMHGYTF.

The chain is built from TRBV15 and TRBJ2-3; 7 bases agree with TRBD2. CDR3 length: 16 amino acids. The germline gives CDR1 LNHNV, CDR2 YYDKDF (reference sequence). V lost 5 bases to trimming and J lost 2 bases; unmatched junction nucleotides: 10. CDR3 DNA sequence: TGTGCCACCAGCTCTGGGGAGGGCAGTTTCACAGATACGCAGTATTTT. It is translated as CATSSGEGSFTDTQYF.

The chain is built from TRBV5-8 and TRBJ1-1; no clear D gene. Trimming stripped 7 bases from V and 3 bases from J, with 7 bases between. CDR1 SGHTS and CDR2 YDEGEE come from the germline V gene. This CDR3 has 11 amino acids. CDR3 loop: CASRLDTEAFF. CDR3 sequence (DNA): TGTGCCAGCCGGTTGGACACTGAAGCTTTCTTT.

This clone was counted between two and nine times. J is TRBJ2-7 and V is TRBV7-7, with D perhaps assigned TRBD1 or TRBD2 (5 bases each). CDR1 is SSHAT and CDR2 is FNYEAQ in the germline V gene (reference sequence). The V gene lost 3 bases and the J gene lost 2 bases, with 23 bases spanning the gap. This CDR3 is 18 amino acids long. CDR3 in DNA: TGTGCCAGCAGCTTGTTTTGGGACCGATCTGTATCTACCTACGAGCAGTACTTC. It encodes CASSLFWDRSVSTYEQYF.

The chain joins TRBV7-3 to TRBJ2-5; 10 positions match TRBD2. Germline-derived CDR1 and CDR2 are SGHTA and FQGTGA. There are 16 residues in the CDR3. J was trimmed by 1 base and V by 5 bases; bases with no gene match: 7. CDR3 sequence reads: CASSRSSGGVQETQYF. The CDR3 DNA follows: TGTGCCAGCAGCCGCTCTAGCGGGGGTGTCCAAGAGACCCAGTACTTC.

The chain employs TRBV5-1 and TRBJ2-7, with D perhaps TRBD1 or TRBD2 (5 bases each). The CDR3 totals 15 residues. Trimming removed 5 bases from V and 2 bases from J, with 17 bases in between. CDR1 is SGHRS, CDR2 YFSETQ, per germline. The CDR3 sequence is CASRRLTGPTYEQYF. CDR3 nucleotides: TGCGCCAGCAGGAGGTTGACGGGGCCCACCTACGAGCAGTACTTC.

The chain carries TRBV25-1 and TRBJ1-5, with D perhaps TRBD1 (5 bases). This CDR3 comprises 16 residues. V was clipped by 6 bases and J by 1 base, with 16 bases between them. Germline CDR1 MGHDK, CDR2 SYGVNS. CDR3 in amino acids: CASSHSGGTSNQPQHF. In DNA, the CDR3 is TGTGCCAGCAGCCACTCGGGGGGGACGAGCAATCAGCCCCAGCATTTT.

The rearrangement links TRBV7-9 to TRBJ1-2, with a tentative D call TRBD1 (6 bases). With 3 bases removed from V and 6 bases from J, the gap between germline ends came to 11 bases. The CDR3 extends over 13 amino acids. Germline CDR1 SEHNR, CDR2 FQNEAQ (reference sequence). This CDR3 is CASSLGHRDGYTF. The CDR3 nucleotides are TGTGCCAGCAGCTTGGGTCACAGGGATGGCTACACCTTC.

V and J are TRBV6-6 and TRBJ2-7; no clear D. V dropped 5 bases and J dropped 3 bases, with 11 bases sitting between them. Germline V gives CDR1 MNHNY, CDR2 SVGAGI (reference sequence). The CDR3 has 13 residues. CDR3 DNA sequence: TGTGCCAGCAGTAAGTCTGGATTCTACGAGCAGTACTTC. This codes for CASSKSGFYEQYF.

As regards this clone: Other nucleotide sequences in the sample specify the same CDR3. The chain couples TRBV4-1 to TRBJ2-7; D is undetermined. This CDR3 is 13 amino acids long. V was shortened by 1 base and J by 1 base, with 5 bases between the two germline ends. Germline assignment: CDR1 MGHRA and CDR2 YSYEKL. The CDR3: CASSQGGSYEQYF. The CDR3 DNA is TGCGCCAGCAGCCAAGGGGGTTCCTACGAGCAGTACTTC.

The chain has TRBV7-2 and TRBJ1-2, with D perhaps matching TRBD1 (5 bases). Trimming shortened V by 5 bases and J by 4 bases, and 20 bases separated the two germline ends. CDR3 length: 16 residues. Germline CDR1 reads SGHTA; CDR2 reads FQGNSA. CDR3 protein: CASSQVSGTKSYGYTF. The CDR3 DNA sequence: TGTGCCAGCAGCCAAGTTTCCGGGACGAAGAGCTATGGCTACACCTTC.

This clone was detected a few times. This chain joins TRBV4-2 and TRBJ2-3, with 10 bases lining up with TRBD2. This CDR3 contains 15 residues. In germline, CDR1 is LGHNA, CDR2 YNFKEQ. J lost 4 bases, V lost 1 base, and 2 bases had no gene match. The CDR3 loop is CASSQGSGGADTQYF. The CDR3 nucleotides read TGTGCCAGCAGCCAAGGGAGCGGGGGGGCAGATACGCAGTATTTT.

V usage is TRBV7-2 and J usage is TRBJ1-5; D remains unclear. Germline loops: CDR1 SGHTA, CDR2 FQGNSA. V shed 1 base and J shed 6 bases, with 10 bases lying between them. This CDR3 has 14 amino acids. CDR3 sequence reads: CASSLVSRGQPQHF. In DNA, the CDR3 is TGTGCCAGCAGCTTAGTGTCGCGCGGTCAGCCCCAGCATTTT. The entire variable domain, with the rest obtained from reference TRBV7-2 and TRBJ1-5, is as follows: GAGVSQSPSNKVTEKGKDVELRCDPISGHTALYWYRQSLGQGLEFLIYFQGNSAPDKSGLPSDRFSAERTGGSVSTLTIQRTQQEDSAVYLCASSLVSRGQPQHFGDGTRLSIL.

The CDR3 DNA follows: TGTGCCAGCAGTGAACCGCTGATGCCCGCCTATGGCTACACCTTC. The encoded protein is CASSEPLMPAYGYTF. V and J are TRBV2 and TRBJ1-2; D gene uncertain. CDR1 SNHLY and CDR2 FYNNEI come from the germline V gene. The CDR3 covers 15 residues. Trimming took off 2 bases at V and 4 bases at J, with 14 bases between the two ends.

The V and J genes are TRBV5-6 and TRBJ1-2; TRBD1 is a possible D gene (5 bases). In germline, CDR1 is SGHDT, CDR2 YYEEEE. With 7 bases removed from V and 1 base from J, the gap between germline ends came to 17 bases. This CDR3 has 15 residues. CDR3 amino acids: CASSQGGGVNYGYTF. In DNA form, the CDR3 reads TGTGCCAGCTCTCAAGGAGGAGGGGTTAACTATGGCTACACCTTC.

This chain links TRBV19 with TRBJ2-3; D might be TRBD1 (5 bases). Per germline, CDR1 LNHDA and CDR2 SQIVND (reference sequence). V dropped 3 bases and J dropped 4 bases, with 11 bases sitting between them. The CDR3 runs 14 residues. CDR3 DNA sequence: TGTGCCAGTAGTATTAGGGAAGGGGCAGATACGCAGTATTTT. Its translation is CASSIREGADTQYF.

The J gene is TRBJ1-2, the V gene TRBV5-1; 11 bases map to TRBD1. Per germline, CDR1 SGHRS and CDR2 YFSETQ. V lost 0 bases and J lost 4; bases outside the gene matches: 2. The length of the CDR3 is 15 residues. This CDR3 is CASSLVDRGLYGYTF. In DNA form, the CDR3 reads TGCGCCAGCAGCTTGGTGGACAGGGGGCTCTATGGCTACACCTTC.

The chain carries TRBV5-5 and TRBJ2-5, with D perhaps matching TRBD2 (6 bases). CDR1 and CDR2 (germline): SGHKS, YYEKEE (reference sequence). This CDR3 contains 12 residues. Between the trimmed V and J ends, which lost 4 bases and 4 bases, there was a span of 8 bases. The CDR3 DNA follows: TGTGCCAGCAGCGAGGGAGGAGAGACCCAGTACTTC. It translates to CASSEGGETQYF.

CDR3 sequence (DNA): TGCAGCGTACGACAGGGCTTTACTAACTATGGCTACACCTTC. Its protein is CSVRQGFTNYGYTF. The chain has TRBV29-1 and TRBJ1-2, with 7 nucleotides matching TRBD1. This CDR3 has 14 amino acids. Losses at the gene ends were 6 bases for V and 0 bases for J; bases not matched to a gene: 7. CDR1 and CDR2 from the germline V gene are SQVTM and ANQGSEA.

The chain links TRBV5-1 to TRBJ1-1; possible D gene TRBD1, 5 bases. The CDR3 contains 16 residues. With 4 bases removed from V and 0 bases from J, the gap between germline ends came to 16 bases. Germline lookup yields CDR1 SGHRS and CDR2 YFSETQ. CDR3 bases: TGCGCCAGCAGCCTGGGACGGCCGGGTATGAACACTGAAGCTTTCTTT. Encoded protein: CASSLGRPGMNTEAFF.

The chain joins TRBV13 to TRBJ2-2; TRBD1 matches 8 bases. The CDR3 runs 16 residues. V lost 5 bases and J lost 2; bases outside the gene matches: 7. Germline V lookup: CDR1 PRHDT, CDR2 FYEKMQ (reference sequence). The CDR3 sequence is CASSNLGQGNTGELFF. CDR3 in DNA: TGTGCCAGCAGCAACCTCGGACAGGGAAACACCGGGGAGCTGTTTTTT.

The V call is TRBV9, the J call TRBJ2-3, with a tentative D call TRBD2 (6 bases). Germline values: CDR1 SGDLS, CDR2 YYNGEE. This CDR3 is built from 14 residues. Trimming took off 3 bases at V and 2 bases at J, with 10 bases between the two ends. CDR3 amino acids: CASSGSGLTDTQYF. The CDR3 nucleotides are TGTGCCAGCAGCGGTAGCGGCCTCACAGATACGCAGTATTTT.